One and the same sample provided the 22 T cell receptor beta chains below, sequenced in a study of identical twins. TCRdb reprocessed the 5' RACE reads with MiXCR, giving one entry per CDR3 protein. The sample has about 280,000 distinct CDR3 sequences, roughly 8.6% seen once. A further study also used this sample, focusing on yellow fever vaccine responses in identical twins.

Input material: memory (CD45RO+) T cells sorted from blood. Receptor source: a woman younger than 35 in good health.

The rearrangement uses TRBV6-5 and TRBJ1-2, with D unresolved. Trimming left V 6 bases short and J 4 bases short, with 9 bases between. Germline CDR1 is MNHEY and CDR2 is SVGAGI. The CDR3 is 12 amino acids. In DNA, the CDR3 is TGTGCCAGCAGCCGTGGTTTCTATGGCTACACCTTC. Encoded protein: CASSRGFYGYTF.

The rearrangement uses TRBV6-5 and TRBJ2-7; 11 bases line up with TRBD2. Germline V CDR1 and CDR2: MNHEY, SVGAGI. V was pared by 6 bases and J by 2 bases, with 9 bases of the junction left unmatched. The CDR3 consists of 16 residues. This CDR3 is CASSYNQLAGAYEQYF. DNA for the CDR3: TGTGCCAGCAGCTACAACCAACTAGCGGGAGCCTACGAGCAGTACTTC.

The genes are TRBV9 and TRBJ2-3; 9 positions agree with TRBD2. V dropped 3 bases and J dropped 1; count of bases not matched to a gene: 9. The CDR3 runs to 17 residues. Per the germline V gene, CDR1 is SGDLS and CDR2 is YYNGEE. The CDR3 reads CASSASTSGWGTDTQYF. The DNA for the CDR3 is TGTGCCAGCAGCGCCTCGACTAGCGGCTGGGGCACAGATACGCAGTATTTT.

The rearrangement links TRBV20-1 to TRBJ2-5; 12 bases align to TRBD2. CDR1 DFQATT and CDR2 SNEGSKA come from the germline V gene (reference sequence). This CDR3 has 15 amino acids. V lost 3 bases to trimming and J lost 5 bases; unmatched junction nucleotides: 7. The CDR3 DNA reads TGCAGTGCTAGGCCTAGCGGGGGGGATTGGGAGACCCAGTACTTC. Protein sequence: CSARPSGGDWETQYF.

This clonotype was found many times. This sequence joins TRBV5-5 and TRBJ1-2, with 9 bases aligning to TRBD1. The CDR3 is 14 amino acids. The trim removed 6 bases at V and 5 bases at J, leaving 8 bases unmatched. CDR1 and CDR2 (germline): SGHKS, YYEKEE (reference sequence). CDR3 sequence reads: CASTFAGQGYGYTF. CDR3 sequence (DNA): TGTGCCAGCACCTTCGCTGGACAGGGGTATGGCTACACCTTC.

This sequence joins TRBV10-1 and TRBJ2-2, with D perhaps matching TRBD1 or TRBD2 (5 bases each). Germline V gives CDR1 WNHNN, CDR2 SYGVQD (reference sequence). The CDR3 totals 15 residues. The V end was cut by 6 bases, the J end by 3 bases, with 14 bases between. The CDR3 region has the DNA TGCGCCAGCAGGGCAGGTTTGGGGGACACCGGGGAGCTGTTTTTT. Protein sequence: CASRAGLGDTGELFF.

This clonotype showed up many times. V is TRBV24-1 and J is TRBJ2-7; D could derive from TRBD1 or TRBD2 (6 bases each). V shed 3 bases and J shed 5 bases, with 22 bases lying between them. The CDR3 consists of 17 residues. Germline-derived CDR1 and CDR2 are KGHDR and SFDVKD. The CDR3 coding sequence is TGTGCCACCAGTGATCCAGGATCGGGGCAGGGGAGGAACGAGCAGTACTTC. It translates to CATSDPGSGQGRNEQYF.

This chain connects TRBV12-3 or TRBV12-4 to TRBJ2-5; TRBD1 agrees at 7 bases. The J segment lost 5 bases and the V segment lost 6 bases, leaving 6 bases of the junction unmatched. The CDR3 loop spans 13 amino acids. CDR3 sequence: CASRQGVRETQYF. The CDR3 region has the DNA TGTGCCAGCAGGCAGGGGGTACGTGAGACCCAGTACTTC.

There are a few counts of this clonotype. This chain links TRBV7-2 with TRBJ1-2, with 7 bases that match TRBD1. The germline gives CDR1 SGHTA, CDR2 FQGNSA. V lost 6 bases, J lost 4 bases, and 5 bases stayed unmatched. The CDR3 loop spans 13 amino acids. The CDR3 coding sequence is TGTGCCAGCAGTCCAGACAGGGTCTATGGCTACACCTTC. Protein product: CASSPDRVYGYTF.

V usage is TRBV19 and J usage is TRBJ2-3, with no clear D. CDR1 is LNHDA, CDR2 SQIVND, per germline (reference sequence). The V end was cut by 1 base, the J end by 2 bases, with 7 bases between. CDR3 length equals 14 residues. CDR3 nucleotides: TGTGCCAGTAGTATAGGAAGGTCCACAGATACGCAGTATTTT. Translation gives CASSIGRSTDTQYF.

There are many counts of this clonotype. The chain uses TRBV7-9 and TRBJ2-5; 8 bases fit TRBD2. The CDR3 has 14 amino acids. The V gene's germline CDR1 is SEHNR and CDR2 FQNEAQ (reference sequence). J was trimmed by 3 bases and V by 6 bases; bases with no gene match: 6. The CDR3 loop is CASRPKLAEETQYF. For the CDR3, the DNA is TGTGCCAGCAGACCCAAACTAGCGGAAGAGACCCAGTACTTC.

This clonotype was observed many times. The chain has TRBV7-8 and TRBJ1-2, with D maybe TRBD1 (6 bases). Germline V gene sequence: CDR1 SGHVS, CDR2 FQNEAQ. The V end lost 1 base, the J end lost 4 bases, and 16 bases lay between the germline ends. This CDR3 contains 16 residues. CDR3 coding DNA: TGTGCCAGCAGCTTAGGTCGTCGGGGGGCAAGCTATGGCTACACCTTC. Protein product: CASSLGRRGASYGYTF.

This clonotype turned up a few times. This chain joins TRBV15 and TRBJ1-2; D uncertain. The CDR3 extends over 15 amino acids. Germline-derived CDR1 and CDR2 are LNHNV and YYDKDF (reference sequence). The germline V and J ends were trimmed by 1 base and 6 bases, with 15 bases remaining between them. In DNA form, the CDR3 reads TGTGCCACCAGCAGAGTTGCGGGAAAAACCAATGGCTACACCTTC. Translated: CATSRVAGKTNGYTF.

The chain joins TRBV3-1 to TRBJ1-1; maybe TRBD1 (6 bases). The CDR3 consists of 13 residues. The V end lost 2 bases, the J end lost 5 bases, and 9 bases lay between the germline ends. Looked up from germline, CDR1 is LGHDT and CDR2 is YNNKEL (reference sequence). The CDR3 region is CASSQNRDTEAFF. The CDR3 region has the DNA TGTGCCAGCAGCCAAAACAGGGATACTGAAGCTTTCTTT.

This clonotype occurred a few times. This chain links TRBV20-1 with TRBJ2-5; D is unclear. This CDR3 contains 12 residues. V lost 5 bases to trimming and J lost 7 bases, with 14 bases between them. Germline loops: CDR1 DFQATT, CDR2 SNEGSKA (reference sequence). The chain's CDR3 is CSARTQDSTQYF. For the CDR3, the DNA is TGCAGTGCTCGGACCCAAGACTCGACCCAGTACTTC.

This chain links TRBV5-6 with TRBJ1-2, with TRBD1 as a possible D gene (6 bases). The germline gives CDR1 SGHDT, CDR2 YYEEEE. Trimming took 5 bases from V and 1 from J, leaving 15 bases between them. The CDR3 sequence is 15 residues long. The CDR3 loop reads CASRKRQVFNYGYTF. The CDR3 DNA follows: TGTGCCAGCAGAAAACGACAGGTTTTTAACTATGGCTACACCTTC.

This clonotype was seen a few times. The CDR3 is CASSSKRDTGELFF. The CDR3 DNA reads TGTGCCAGCAGCTCGAAGAGGGACACCGGGGAGCTGTTTTTT. The V call is TRBV11-2, the J call TRBJ2-2, with TRBD2 as a possible D gene (5 bases). The CDR3 extends over 14 amino acids. Trimming stripped 4 bases from V and 3 bases from J, with 9 bases between. Germline lookup yields CDR1 SGHAT and CDR2 FQNNGV. Filled out from reference TRBV11-2 and TRBJ2-2, the complete variable domain reads EAGVAQSPRYKIIEKRQSVAFWCNPISGHATLYWYQQILGQGPKLLIQFQNNGVVDDSQLPKDRFSAERLKGVDSTLKIQPAKLEDSAVYLCASSSKRDTGELFFGEGSRLTVL.

This clonotype was detected only a few times. The rearrangement joins TRBV7-6 to TRBJ1-5; 9 bases match TRBD1. The CDR3 is 15 amino acids. CDR1 is SGHVS, CDR2 FNYEAQ, per germline. Unmatched junction bases numbered 3, after V lost 3 bases and J lost 3 bases. The CDR3 coding sequence is TGTGCCAGCAGCTTGGGGACAGGGCACAATCAGCCCCAGCATTTT. It translates to CASSLGTGHNQPQHF.

J is TRBJ2-5 and V is TRBV5-1; 8 nucleotides align to TRBD2. Germline CDR1 reads SGHRS; CDR2 reads YFSETQ. V dropped 4 bases and J dropped 2; count of bases not matched to a gene: 4. There are 14 residues in the CDR3. CDR3 in amino acids: CASSIGGGQETQYF. The CDR3 DNA sequence: TGCGCCAGCAGCATTGGCGGGGGGCAAGAGACCCAGTACTTC.

This clonotype was detected a few times. This sequence joins TRBV5-5 and TRBJ1-1; D possibly corresponds to TRBD1 (5 bases). Germline V CDR1 and CDR2: SGHKS, YYEKEE (reference sequence). The V and J ends lost 4 bases and 2 bases respectively, with 12 bases between them. The CDR3 runs to 14 residues. The CDR3 loop reads CASSPEGLNTEAFF. The CDR3 nucleotides read TGTGCCAGCAGCCCCGAGGGGCTTAACACTGAAGCTTTCTTT. Full variable domain (remainder filled in from reference TRBV5-5 and TRBJ1-1): DAGVTQSPTHLIKTRGQQVTLRCSPISGHKSVSWYQQVLGQGPQFIFQYYEKEERGRGNFPDRFSARQFPNYSSELNVNALLLGDSALYLCASSPEGLNTEAFFGQGTRLTVV.

A few counts support this clonotype. This sequence joins TRBV7-9 and TRBJ2-7; D gene ambiguous. V was clipped by 5 bases and J by 0 bases, with 8 bases between them. Germline V CDR1 and CDR2: SEHNR, FQNEAQ (reference sequence). The length of the CDR3 is 13 residues. The chain's CDR3 is CASSPQISYEQYF. CDR3 nucleotide sequence: TGTGCCAGCAGCCCCCAGATCTCCTACGAGCAGTACTTC.

This clonotype was seen at least ten times. The chain carries TRBV7-8 and TRBJ2-2; 12 bases match TRBD2. CDR1 is SGHVS, CDR2 FQNEAQ, per germline. V lost 4 bases, J lost 6 bases, and 3 bases stayed unmatched. The CDR3 has 15 residues. CDR3 protein: CASSSLAGGAGELFF. CDR3 nucleotides: TGTGCCAGCAGCTCGCTAGCGGGAGGGGCCGGGGAGCTGTTTTTT.